The rows below give T cell receptor beta chains drawn from one sample of a study of OX40 agonist ivuxolimab in advanced cancers. Profiling relied on immunoSEQ multiplex PCR, and the TCRdb table lists in-frame clones only, not all of them. Of 55,000 to 75,000 clones in the sample, approximately 80% were seen once. This material consisted of CD4+ or CD8+ T cells sorted from blood, taken in a trial of the OX40 agonist ivuxolimab. Receptors were obtained from an adult with an advanced solid tumor such as melanoma, head and neck, liver or kidney cancer. Both conserved end residues are part of each CDR3. D genes are given only for firm matches. Clone size, where shown, is once, few, many, or a class for clones that have expanded.

D	V	size	J	CDR3	DNA
-	TRBV28	few	TRBJ2-2	CASSKGQDTGELFF	TGTGCCAGCAGTAAGGGGCAGGACACCGGGGAGCTGTTTTTT
-	TRBV20-1	-	TRBJ1-2	CSANSYGYTF	TGCAGTGCCAACAGCTATGGCTACACCTTC
TRBD2	TRBV28	few	TRBJ2-3	CASSISGRMGTDTQYF	TGTGCCAGTAGTATTAGCGGGAGGATGGGCACAGATACGCAGTATTTT
TRBD1	TRBV9	-	TRBJ1-2	CASSVEGGGANYGYTF	TGTGCCAGCAGCGTAGAAGGAGGGGGCGCAAACTATGGCTACACCTTC
TRBD2	TRBV28	-	TRBJ2-5	CASSLAGRGTYQETQYF	TGTGCCAGCAGCTTAGCGGGCCGGGGGACGTACCAAGAGACCCAGTACTTC
TRBD2	TRBV7-8	few	TRBJ2-1	CASSSAGGLPNEQFF	TGTGCCAGCAGCTCAGCGGGGGGGCTTCCAAATGAGCAGTTCTTC
TRBD1	TRBV5-8	-	TRBJ2-3	CASRAGTGFPDTQYF	TGTGCCAGCAGGGCCGGGACAGGGTTTCCCGATACGCAGTATTTT
TRBD1	TRBV7-9	-	TRBJ1-4	CASSQAGGKLFF	TGTGCCAGCAGCCAAGCAGGGGGAAAACTGTTTTTT
-	TRBV7-3	-	TRBJ2-2	CASSPQGTSNTGELFF	TGTGCCAGCAGCCCTCAGGGGACCTCGAACACCGGGGAGCTGTTTTTT
-	TRBV6-6	-	TRBJ1-2	CASSPNQGRTNYGYTF	TGTGCCAGCAGTCCCAACCAGGGAAGGACTAACTATGGCTACACCTTC
-	TRBV27	-	TRBJ2-6	CASSFKPRSQAGANVLTF	TGTGCCAGCAGCTTCAAACCGCGGTCTCAGGCTGGGGCCAACGTCCTGACTTTC
TRBD1	TRBV2	-	TRBJ1-1	CASSDSLGQGGTEAFF	TGTGCCAGCAGTGATAGTCTAGGACAGGGGGGGACTGAAGCTTTCTTT
-	TRBV27	once	TRBJ1-3	CASSPSGSSGNTIYF	TGTGCCAGCAGTCCCTCGGGTAGTTCCGGAAACACCATATATTTT
-	TRBV7-9	-	TRBJ2-5	CASSLSTSLYQETQYF	TGTGCCAGCAGCTTATCTACTAGTTTGTACCAAGAGACCCAGTACTTC
-	TRBV27	-	TRBJ1-1	CASKPTGNTEAFF	TGTGCCAGCAAACCTACAGGGAACACTGAAGCTTTCTTT
TRBD1	TRBV19	once	TRBJ1-1	CASRDRLNTEAFF	TGTGCCAGTAGGGACAGGCTGAACACTGAAGCTTTCTTT
TRBD1	TRBV5-1	-	TRBJ2-7	CASSHSTGSYEQYF	TGCGCCAGCAGCCACTCGACAGGGTCCTACGAGCAGTACTTC
TRBD1	TRBV9	-	TRBJ1-4	CASSVGQGAGEKLFF	TGTGCCAGCAGCGTAGGACAGGGGGCAGGGGAAAAACTGTTTTTT
-	TRBV6-6	-	TRBJ2-3	CASSYSRTPDEDTQYF	TGTGCCAGCAGTTACTCTCGGACACCTGACGAAGATACGCAGTATTTT
-	TRBV29-1	-	TRBJ2-4	CSVENVNIQYF	TGCAGCGTTGAAAATGTGAACATTCAGTACTTC